This T cell receptor beta chain was obtained from a study of OX40 agonist ivuxolimab in advanced cancers. Looking at the study overall: The patients' treatment was ivuxolimab, an agonistic anti-OX40 (CD134) antibody.

Study-level findings and limits: People who partly responded at 0.1-3.0 mg/kg had some of the least clonal expansion seen.

Remarks on this clone: Its antigen is undetermined.

The table came from immunoSEQ multiplex PCR; TCRdb's copy has only in-frame clones and leaves some out. Among around 40,000 clones, 88% were seen once, and the ten largest hold under 15%. This CDR3 is 13 amino acids long. Trimming at V came to 0 bases and at J to 10 bases, leaving 2 bases not matched to a gene. Germline V gene data show CDR1 as SGHRS and CDR2 as YFSETQ. The TCR originated in an adult with an advanced solid tumor such as melanoma, head and neck, liver or kidney cancer. Source: CD4+ or CD8+ T cells sorted from blood, taken in a trial of the OX40 agonist ivuxolimab. This chain connects TRBV5-1 to TRBJ1-4, with 8 nucleotides matching TRBD1. The CDR3 region is CASSLVQGGKLFF. The CDR3 DNA sequence: TGCGCCAGCAGCTTGGTACAGGGGGGAAAACTGTTTTTT.